This passage covers 20 T cell receptor beta chains from one sample sequenced in a study of post-analysis software for immune sequencing data. Which antigens these TCRs recognize remains unknown. Unique molecular identifiers were carried by the TCR beta cDNA libraries. TCRdb re-called the PCR reads with MiXCR, one entry per CDR3 protein. The data show 550,000 to 700,000 distinct CDR3 sequences, around 40% seen once. Study-level results: TRBV5-6, TRBV5-1 and TRBV20-1 belonged to a set of roughly five TRBV segments that were more frequent in patients than controls.

The sample taken for sequencing was blood. The receptors originated from a girl under 18 with multiple sclerosis.

The chain combines TRBV20-1 with TRBJ1-2, with 7 positions matching TRBD1. Germline V CDR1 and CDR2: DFQATT, SNEGSKA (reference sequence). The CDR3 extends over 13 amino acids. J gave up 4 bases and V 4 bases, and 6 bases lay outside the gene matches. Here the CDR3 reads CSANRGQFYGYTF. The CDR3 DNA sequence: TGCAGTGCTAATAGGGGGCAGTTCTATGGCTACACCTTC.

V usage is TRBV30 and J usage is TRBJ1-2, with D possibly being TRBD1 (5 bases). The CDR3 is 13 amino acids. The germline gives CDR1 GTSNPN, CDR2 SVGIG (reference sequence). V was clipped by 5 bases and J by 8 bases, with 18 bases between them. For the CDR3, the DNA is TGTGCCTGGCGGGGGTCGGGGCGTCGAGGCTACACCTTC. Its protein product is CAWRGSGRRGYTF.

J is TRBJ2-1 and V is TRBV6-2 or TRBV6-3; weak D call: TRBD2 (6 bases). The CDR3 length is 18 residues. The germline V gene has CDR1 MNHEY and CDR2 SVGEGT. V lost 2 bases to trimming and J lost 1 base, with 18 bases between them. The DNA of the CDR3 is TGTGCCAGCAGTTACGACGGCGGGGCGGGAATGTCCTACAATGAGCAGTTCTTC. It encodes CASSYDGGAGMSYNEQFF.

This sequence joins TRBV5-1 and TRBJ2-1; D perhaps matches TRBD1 (5 bases). CDR1 SGHRS and CDR2 YFSETQ come from the germline V gene. Trimming left V 7 bases short and J 7 bases short, with 9 bases between. CDR3 length: 11 amino acids. CDR3 coding DNA: TGCGCCAGCGGAGCAGGGAATGAGCAGTTCTTC. It codes for CASGAGNEQFF. The complete variable domain, with remaining parts taken from reference TRBV5-1 and TRBJ2-1, reads KAGVTQTPRYLIKTRGQQVTLSCSPISGHRSVSWYQQTPGQGLQFLFEYFSETQRNKGNFPGRFSGRQFSNSRSEMNVSTLELGDSALYLCASGAGNEQFFGPGTRLTVL.

This clonotype was counted a few times. The chain joins TRBV3-1 to TRBJ2-7; D is uncertain. The CDR3 totals 15 residues. Trimming removed 1 base at V and 3 bases at J, with 13 bases between. Germline CDR1 and CDR2: LGHDT and YNNKEL (reference sequence). CDR3 DNA sequence: TGTGCCAGCAGCCAAGGGTCCCTAGTAGTCTACGAGCAGTACTTC. Translation gives CASSQGSLVVYEQYF.

This clonotype came up a few times. V usage is TRBV7-2 and J usage is TRBJ1-2; no reliable D call. V was shortened by 8 bases and J by 1 base, with 17 bases between the two germline ends. This CDR3 has 15 residues. Germline lookup yields CDR1 SGHTA and CDR2 FQGNSA. DNA for the CDR3: TGTGCCAGCTCATTAGGTGCCAGAATTAACTATGGCTACACCTTC. Translated: CASSLGARINYGYTF.

The chain has TRBV3-1 and TRBJ2-7; 9 nucleotides align to TRBD2. Per germline, CDR1 LGHDT and CDR2 YNNKEL (reference sequence). V gave up 4 bases and J gave up 0 bases; unmatched junction bases: 13. This CDR3 contains 18 residues. The CDR3 region has the DNA TGTGCCAGCAGCCGAGATACCAGCGGGAGGTCTATCTCCTACGAGCAGTACTTC. It translates to CASSRDTSGRSISYEQYF.

The chain links TRBV6-2 or TRBV6-3 to TRBJ1-2; 7 bases align to TRBD1. After removal of 4 bases from V and 0 bases from J, the junction contained 8 bases not matched to a gene. Germline V gives CDR1 MNHEY, CDR2 SVGEGT. CDR3 size: 16 residues. CDR3 sequence: CASSWTGVLSNYGYTF. In DNA form, the CDR3 reads TGTGCCAGCAGTTGGACAGGCGTCCTCTCTAACTATGGCTACACCTTC.

This clonotype was detected a few times. V and J are TRBV12-3 or TRBV12-4 and TRBJ2-5; D call uncertain. With the DNA end fitting TRBJ2-7 better, the J assignment may be wrong. The CDR3 covers 14 residues. The CDR3 region is CASSPGPSGYEQYF. The CDR3 coding sequence is TGTGCCAGCAGTCCGGGTCCGTCTGGCTACGAGCAGTACTTC.

This chain links TRBV12-3 or TRBV12-4 with TRBJ2-3; the match to TRBD2 covers 9 bases. The CDR3 sequence is 18 residues long. The J segment lost 1 base and the V segment lost 4 bases, leaving 12 bases of the junction unmatched. The CDR3 DNA follows: TGTGCCAGCAGTTGGAGGACCTGGACTAGCGCGGGCACAGATACGCAGTATTTT. This encodes CASSWRTWTSAGTDTQYF.

This clonotype was detected many times. The gene calls are TRBV11-2 and TRBJ2-1, with 10 bases that match TRBD2. CDR1 is SGHAT, CDR2 FQNNGV, per germline. CDR3 length equals 15 residues. J was trimmed by 10 bases and V by 5 bases; bases with no gene match: 11. CDR3 residues: CASSPPAGGPREQFF. Written as DNA, the CDR3 is TGTGCCAGCAGCCCCCCAGCGGGGGGGCCAAGGGAGCAGTTCTTC.

The chain is built from TRBV5-6 and TRBJ1-2, with 9 bases lining up with TRBD1. Unmatched junction bases numbered 10, after V lost 4 bases and J lost 6 bases. The CDR3 is 15 residues long. Germline V CDR1 and CDR2: SGHDT, YYEEEE. CDR3 region: CASSPEQGARDGYTF. DNA for the CDR3: TGTGCCAGCAGCCCTGAACAGGGGGCGCGGGATGGCTACACCTTC. Using reference TRBV5-6 and TRBJ1-2 for the parts outside the CDR3, the full variable domain is DAGVTQSPTHLIKTRGQQVTLRCSPKSGHDTVSWYQQALGQGPQFIFQYYEEEERQRGNFPDRFSGHQFPNYSSELNVNALLLGDSALYLCASSPEQGARDGYTFGSGTRLTVV.

This clonotype was detected only a few times. The chain uses TRBV20-1 and TRBJ2-4, with unresolved D. The J call is in doubt because the DNA end fits TRBJ2-7 better. The germline gives CDR1 DFQATT, CDR2 SNEGSKA (reference sequence). This CDR3 comprises 12 residues. CDR3 protein: CSARGIAYEQYF. The CDR3 nucleotides read TGCAGTGCTAGAGGCATCGCCTACGAGCAGTACTTC.

V is TRBV12-3 or TRBV12-4 and J is TRBJ2-1; the D is unclear. The CDR3 length is 12 residues. Trimming pared 6 bases from V and 6 bases from J, leaving 9 bases between. The CDR3 DNA reads TGTGCCAGCAGCCCTCTACGCAATGAGCAGTTCTTC. Translating it yields CASSPLRNEQFF.

The chain has TRBV12-3 or TRBV12-4 and TRBJ2-1; 8 bases align to TRBD1. The CDR3 covers 16 residues. Trimming took 5 bases from V and 8 from J; bases not matched to a gene: 14. CDR3 nucleotide sequence: TGTGCCAGCAGTAAGTACACCGGGACAGGAGACGATGAGCAGTTCTTC. Residues: CASSKYTGTGDDEQFF.

This chain links TRBV29-1 with TRBJ1-2; 9 bases are a match to TRBD1. J lost 1 base, V lost 6 bases, and 6 bases had no gene match. The CDR3 runs to 14 residues. Germline assignment: CDR1 SQVTM and CDR2 ANQGSEA. The CDR3: CSVDGTGLNYGYTF. The CDR3 DNA sequence: TGCAGCGTGGACGGGACAGGGCTTAACTATGGCTACACCTTC.

This clonotype was picked up a small number of times. The chain has TRBV5-1 and TRBJ1-1, with D unclear. CDR3 length: 14 residues. The germline V gene encodes CDR1 SGHRS and CDR2 YFSETQ. Trimming pared 0 bases from V and 4 bases from J, leaving 10 bases between. This CDR3 reads CASSLVTYLTEAFF. The CDR3, as DNA: TGCGCCAGCAGCTTGGTGACGTACCTCACTGAAGCTTTCTTT.

In DNA form, the CDR3 reads TGTGCCAGCAGTTTCAAGCCGGGGACTATTGGCTACACCTTC. It encodes CASSFKPGTIGYTF. The chain has TRBV12-3 or TRBV12-4 and TRBJ1-2; weak D call: TRBD1 (5 bases). V lost 3 bases, J lost 7 bases, and 15 bases lay in between. CDR3 length: 14 residues.

This chain joins TRBV5-1 and TRBJ2-5; unclear D gene. TRBJ2-7 explains the end of the DNA better; the J call may be wrong. The germline CDR1 and CDR2 sequences are SGHRS and YFSETQ. The CDR3 consists of 15 residues. CDR3 DNA sequence: TGCGCCAGCAGCTTGGCCGGTCGAGGATCGAGCGAGCAGTACTTC. Its protein product is CASSLAGRGSSEQYF.

A few counts support this clonotype. The rearrangement joins TRBV6-5 to TRBJ2-1, with 16 bases fitting TRBD2. The germline gives CDR1 MNHEY, CDR2 SVGAGI. After removal of 7 bases from V and 10 bases from J, the junction contained 4 bases not matched to a gene. The CDR3 totals 14 residues. The CDR3 DNA reads as TGTGCCAGCACCGGGGGACTAGCGGGAGGGGAGCAGTTCTTC. Residues: CASTGGLAGGEQFF.